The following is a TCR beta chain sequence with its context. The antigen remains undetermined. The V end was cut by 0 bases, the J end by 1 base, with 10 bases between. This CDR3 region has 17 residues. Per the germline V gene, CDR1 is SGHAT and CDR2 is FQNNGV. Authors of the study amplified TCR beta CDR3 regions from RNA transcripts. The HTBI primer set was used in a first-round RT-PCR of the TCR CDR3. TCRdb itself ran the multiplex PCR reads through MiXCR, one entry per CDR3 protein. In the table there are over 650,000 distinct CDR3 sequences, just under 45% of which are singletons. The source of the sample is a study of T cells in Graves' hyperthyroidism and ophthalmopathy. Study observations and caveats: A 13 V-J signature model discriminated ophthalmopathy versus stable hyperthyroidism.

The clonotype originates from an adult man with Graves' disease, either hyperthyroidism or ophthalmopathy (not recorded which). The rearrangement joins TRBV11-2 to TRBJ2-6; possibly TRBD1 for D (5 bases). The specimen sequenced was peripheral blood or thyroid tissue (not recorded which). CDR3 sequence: CASSLEPRVSGANVLTF. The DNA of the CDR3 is TGTGCCAGCAGCTTAGAACCCAGGGTGTCTGGGGCCAACGTCCTGACTTTC.